These 23 T cell receptor beta chains were sequenced from one sample in a study of blood T cell repertoires in COVID-19 (dated by TCRdb to 2018 to 2021). Libraries were built with the immunoSEQ multiplex PCR assay. TCRdb stores this immuneACCESS table with in-frame sequences only. Part of the clones is absent; in the studies checked, under half of the shortfall reflects unresolved V genes, and no reason is known for the rest. The sample profile shows 150,000 to 250,000 clones; 82% of them were found once. The top ten clonotypes cover about 12% of the sample. The sample was PBMCs or T cells enriched from blood (not recorded which). All receptors come from a man in his forties who had recovered from COVID-19.

The chain links TRBV18 to TRBJ2-3; the match to TRBD2 covers 8 bases. This CDR3 has 16 residues. Germline trimming cut 6 bases from V and 5 bases from J; bases unmatched to any gene: 13. The V gene's germline CDR1 is KGHSH and CDR2 LQKENI. The CDR3 is CASSPAGAPKKDTQYF. CDR3 DNA sequence: TGTGCCAGCTCCCCAGCGGGAGCCCCGAAGAAAGATACGCAGTATTTT. Supplemented by reference TRBV18 and TRBJ2-3, the full variable domain reads NAGVMQNPRHLVRRRGQEARLRCSPMKGHSHVYWYRQLPEEGLKFMVYLQKENIIDESGMPKERFSAEFPKEGPSILRIQQVVRGDSAAYFCASSPAGAPKKDTQYFGPGTRLTVL.

This chain joins TRBV5-5 and TRBJ1-4; 9 bases are a match to TRBD1. The germline gives CDR1 SGHKS, CDR2 YYEKEE (reference sequence). CDR3 length: 13 amino acids. V lost 5 bases, J lost 8 bases, and 4 bases stayed unmatched. The CDR3 protein is CASRDRGDEKLFF. In DNA, the CDR3 is TGTGCCAGCAGAGACAGGGGGGACGAAAAACTGTTTTTT.

The rearrangement links TRBV7-9 to TRBJ2-7; D call uncertain. Trimming cost V 4 bases and J 4 bases, with 8 bases left between them. CDR3 length: 12 residues. The germline gives CDR1 SEHNR, CDR2 FQNEAQ (reference sequence). The CDR3 loop is CASSSETYEQYF. As DNA, the CDR3 is TGTGCCAGCAGCTCGGAGACGTACGAGCAGTACTTC.

This clone was observed once. The chain is built from TRBV29-1 and TRBJ1-4, with 10 bases aligning to TRBD1. There are 12 residues in the CDR3. V lost 7 bases to trimming and J lost 6 bases; unmatched junction nucleotides: 2. The germline CDR1 and CDR2 sequences are SQVTM and ANQGSEA. This CDR3 is CSAGTGDEKLFF. In DNA form, the CDR3 reads TGCAGCGCCGGGACAGGGGATGAAAAACTGTTTTTT.

This clone was seen a handful of times. The chain's CDR3 is CASSEANRDQPQHF. CDR3 nucleotide sequence: TGTGCCAGCAGTGAAGCTAACAGGGATCAGCCCCAGCATTTT. The chain employs TRBV2 and TRBJ1-5, with D perhaps TRBD1 (6 bases). This CDR3 is 14 amino acids long. Germline CDR1 SNHLY, CDR2 FYNNEI. Trimming stripped 0 bases from V and 5 bases from J, with 8 bases between.

V usage is TRBV25-1 and J usage is TRBJ2-1, with a possible D match to TRBD2 (5 bases). Germline assignment: CDR1 MGHDK and CDR2 SYGVNS. This CDR3 has 14 amino acids. The V gene lost 2 bases and the J gene lost 10 bases, with 15 bases spanning the gap. This CDR3 reads CASSESGWVREQFF. For the CDR3, the DNA is TGTGCCAGCAGTGAAAGCGGTTGGGTTAGGGAGCAGTTCTTC.

This chain joins TRBV7-2 and TRBJ2-4; the match to TRBD1 covers 11 bases. This CDR3 region has 16 residues. V was clipped by 1 base and J by 10 bases; unmatched bases: 9. CDR1 and CDR2 from the germline V gene are SGHTA and FQGNSA. CDR3 protein: CASSLGLPGQGAIQYF. The CDR3 nucleotides read TGTGCCAGCAGCTTAGGATTACCTGGACAGGGGGCAATTCAGTACTTC.

The chain uses TRBV15 and TRBJ1-1; maybe TRBD1 (6 bases). The CDR3 covers 16 residues. Trimming cost V 1 base and J 2 bases, with 14 bases left between them. Per germline, CDR1 LNHNV and CDR2 YYDKDF (reference sequence). The CDR3 is CATSRGGGSFNTEAFF. DNA of the CDR3: TGTGCCACCAGCAGAGGCGGGGGCAGCTTCAACACTGAAGCTTTCTTT. Full variable domain (remainder filled in from reference TRBV15 and TRBJ1-1): DAMVIQNPRYQVTQFGKPVTLSCSQTLNHNVMYWYQQKSSQAPKLLFHYYDKDFNNEADTPDNFQSRRPNTSFCFLDIRSPGLGDTAMYLCATSRGGGSFNTEAFFGQGTRLTVV.

This chain links TRBV19 with TRBJ1-5; 9 nucleotides agree with TRBD1. With 6 bases clipped from V and 0 bases from J, the junction kept 9 bases outside the gene matches. This CDR3 region has 17 residues. Per germline, CDR1 LNHDA and CDR2 SQIVND (reference sequence). CDR3 loop: CASRQDRGLYSNQPQHF. The CDR3 coding sequence is TGTGCCAGTAGGCAGGACAGGGGCCTTTATAGCAATCAGCCCCAGCATTTT.

The chain links TRBV7-8 to TRBJ1-5; D remains ambiguous. Per germline, CDR1 SGHVS and CDR2 FQNEAQ. V shed 5 bases and J shed 1 base, with 9 bases lying between them. The CDR3 consists of 14 residues. CDR3 residues: CASSPGRSNQPQHF. CDR3 DNA sequence: TGTGCCAGCAGCCCGGGTCGGAGCAATCAGCCCCAGCATTTT.

The chain recombines TRBV7-2 with TRBJ2-7, with D perhaps TRBD1 (5 bases). V was pared by 3 bases and J by 2 bases, with 8 bases between. CDR1 is SGHTA, CDR2 FQGNSA, per germline. The CDR3 runs to 13 residues. For the CDR3, the DNA is TGTGCCAGCAGCTTGGACATTCCCTACGAGCAGTACTTC. Translated, it gives CASSLDIPYEQYF.

The V and J genes are TRBV9 and TRBJ2-5; TRBD2 agrees at 7 bases. The V segment lost 3 bases and the J segment 2 bases; nucleotides outside the gene matches: 13. CDR1 and CDR2 from the germline V gene are SGDLS and YYNGEE. This CDR3 has 17 amino acids. The CDR3 spells CASSARAGVGGQETQYF. CDR3 nucleotides: TGTGCCAGCAGCGCACGAGCCGGGGTGGGAGGGCAAGAGACCCAGTACTTC.

The J gene is TRBJ2-2, the V gene TRBV24-1, with unresolved D. The V end lost 3 bases, the J end lost 1 base, and 5 bases lay between the germline ends. The CDR3 is 14 amino acids. The germline V gene encodes CDR1 KGHDR and CDR2 SFDVKD. CDR3 residues: CATSDARNTGELFF. CDR3 in DNA: TGTGCCACCAGTGATGCCAGGAACACCGGGGAGCTGTTTTTT.

The chain is built from TRBV15 and TRBJ1-2; D unclear. This CDR3 contains 12 residues. CDR1 and CDR2 from the germline V gene are LNHNV and YYDKDF (reference sequence). V lost 0 bases, J lost 8 bases, and 7 bases lay in between. The CDR3 spells CATSRDSGGYTF. Written as DNA, the CDR3 is TGTGCCACCAGCAGAGATAGCGGCGGCTACACCTTC.

This chain connects TRBV7-8 to TRBJ1-5; weak D call: TRBD1 (5 bases). Deletions cut 5 bases from V and 1 base from J, with 15 bases between. Looked up from germline, CDR1 is SGHVS and CDR2 is FQNEAQ. CDR3 length: 16 residues. CDR3 loop: CASSPGRPASNQPQHF. The DNA for the CDR3 is TGTGCCAGCAGCCCAGGGCGGCCAGCCAGCAATCAGCCCCAGCATTTT.

This clone was found once. V gene TRBV2 combines with J gene TRBJ1-3, with 9 bases that match TRBD1. After removal of 6 bases from V and 3 bases from J, the junction contained 9 bases not matched to a gene. This CDR3 is 16 amino acids long. Germline V gene sequence: CDR1 SNHLY, CDR2 FYNNEI. The CDR3 loop reads CASSSTGGRDGNTIYF. The DNA of the CDR3 is TGTGCCAGCAGCTCGACAGGGGGTCGGGATGGAAACACCATATATTTT. Filled out from reference TRBV2 and TRBJ1-3, the complete variable domain reads EPEVTQTPSHQVTQMGQEVILRCVPISNHLYFYWYRQILGQKVEFLVSFYNNEISEKSEIFDDQFSVERPDGSNFTLKIRSTKLEDSAMYFCASSSTGGRDGNTIYFGEGSWLTVV.

The chain recombines TRBV6-2 or TRBV6-3 with TRBJ2-5, with D perhaps matching TRBD2 (6 bases). Germline V gene sequence: CDR1 MNHEY, CDR2 SVGEGT. Trimming cost V 4 bases and J 5 bases, with 14 bases left between them. This CDR3 region has 14 residues. This chain's CDR3 is CASSSVTRWETQYF. The CDR3 DNA sequence: TGTGCCAGCAGTTCCGTGACTAGATGGGAGACCCAGTACTTC.

The sample holds a few counts of this clone. This chain links TRBV7-8 with TRBJ2-1; 9 positions agree with TRBD2. Per germline, CDR1 SGHVS and CDR2 FQNEAQ. The V and J ends lost 3 bases and 10 bases, in that order; junction bases with no gene match: 10. CDR3 length equals 15 residues. CDR3 bases: TGTGCCAGCAGCTTGTCTAGCGGGATAGGTCTGGAGCAGTTCTTC. Its translation is CASSLSSGIGLEQFF.

CDR3: CSVGEGEQYF. DNA of the CDR3: TGCAGCGTTGGGGAGGGCGAGCAGTACTTC. V is TRBV29-1 and J is TRBJ2-7, with TRBD2 identical over 7 bases. CDR1 is SQVTM, CDR2 ANQGSEA, per germline. V lost 4 bases, J lost 6 bases, and 0 bases stayed unmatched. The CDR3 sequence is 10 residues long.

This chain connects TRBV10-2 to TRBJ2-2; 8 bases are a match to TRBD2. The CDR3 extends over 15 amino acids. J lost 6 bases, V lost 4 bases, and 7 bases had no gene match. The germline V gene has CDR1 WSHSY and CDR2 SAAADI. This CDR3 is CASSGGLVGPGELFF. As DNA, the CDR3 is TGCGCCAGCAGTGGGGGACTAGTCGGTCCCGGGGAGCTGTTTTTT.

The V gene is TRBV23-1, the J gene TRBJ1-1; 9 bases line up with TRBD1. TRBV23-1 is classed as an ORF, of uncertain function. The ends lost 0 bases at V and 1 base at J; junction bases unmatched: 3. This CDR3 is 16 amino acids long. The DNA of the CDR3 is TGCGCCAGCAGTCAATCAAGGGGACAGGGGAACACTGAAGCTTTCTTT. Its translation: CASSQSRGQGNTEAFF.

The chain carries TRBV7-2 and TRBJ1-4, with 7 bases aligning to TRBD1. Germline V lookup: CDR1 SGHTA, CDR2 FQGNSA. This CDR3 comprises 16 residues. V shed 5 bases and J 7 bases; nucleotides not matched to a gene: 13. This CDR3 reads CASSPRQGGFGEKLFF. The CDR3 nucleotides read TGTGCCAGCAGCCCCCGACAGGGTGGTTTTGGTGAAAAACTGTTTTTT. The complete variable domain, with remaining parts taken from reference TRBV7-2 and TRBJ1-4, reads GAGVSQSPSNKVTEKGKDVELRCDPISGHTALYWYRQSLGQGLEFLIYFQGNSAPDKSGLPSDRFSAERTGGSVSTLTIQRTQQEDSAVYLCASSPRQGGFGEKLFFGSGTQLSVL.

The chain joins TRBV5-5 to TRBJ2-7, with 12 bases aligning to TRBD2. Trimming at V came to 2 bases and at J to 2 bases, leaving 8 bases not matched to a gene. This CDR3 comprises 17 residues. Looked up from germline, CDR1 is SGHKS and CDR2 is YYEKEE (reference sequence). The CDR3 DNA reads TGTGCCAGCAGCTTCGGACTAGCGGGAATATCCACCTACGAGCAGTACTTC. Translation: CASSFGLAGISTYEQYF.